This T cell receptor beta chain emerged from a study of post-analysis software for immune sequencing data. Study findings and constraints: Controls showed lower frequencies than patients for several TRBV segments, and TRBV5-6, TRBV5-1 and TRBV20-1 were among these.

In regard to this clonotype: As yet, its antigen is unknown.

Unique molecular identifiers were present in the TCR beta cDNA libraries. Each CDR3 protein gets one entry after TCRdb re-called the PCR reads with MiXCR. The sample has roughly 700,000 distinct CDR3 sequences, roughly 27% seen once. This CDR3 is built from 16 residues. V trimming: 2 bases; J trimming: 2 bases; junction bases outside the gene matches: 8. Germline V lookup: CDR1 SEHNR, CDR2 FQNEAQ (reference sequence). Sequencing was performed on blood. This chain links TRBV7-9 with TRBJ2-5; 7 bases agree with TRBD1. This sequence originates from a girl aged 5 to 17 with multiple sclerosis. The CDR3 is CASSLKGAANQETQYF. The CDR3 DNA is TGTGCCAGCAGCTTAAAGGGGGCGGCAAATCAAGAGACCCAGTACTTC.